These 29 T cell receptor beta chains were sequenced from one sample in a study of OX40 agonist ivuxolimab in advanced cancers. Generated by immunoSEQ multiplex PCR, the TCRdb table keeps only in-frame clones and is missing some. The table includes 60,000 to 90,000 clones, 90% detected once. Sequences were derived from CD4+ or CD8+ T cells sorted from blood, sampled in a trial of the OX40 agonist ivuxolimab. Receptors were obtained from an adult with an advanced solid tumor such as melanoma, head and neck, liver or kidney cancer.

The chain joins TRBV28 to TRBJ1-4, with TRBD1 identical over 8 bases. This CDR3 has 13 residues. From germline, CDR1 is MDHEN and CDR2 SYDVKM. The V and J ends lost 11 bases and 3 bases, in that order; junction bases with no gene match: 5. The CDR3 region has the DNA TGTGCCGCAGGGGGCTCATCTAATGAAAAACTGTTTTTT. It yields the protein CAAGGSSNEKLFF. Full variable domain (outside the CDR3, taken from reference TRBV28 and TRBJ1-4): DVKVTQSSRYLVKRTGEKVFLECVQDMDHENMFWYRQDPGLGLRLIYFSYDVKMKEKGDIPEGYSVSREKKERFSLILESASTNQTSMYLCAAGGSSNEKLFFGSGTQLSVL.

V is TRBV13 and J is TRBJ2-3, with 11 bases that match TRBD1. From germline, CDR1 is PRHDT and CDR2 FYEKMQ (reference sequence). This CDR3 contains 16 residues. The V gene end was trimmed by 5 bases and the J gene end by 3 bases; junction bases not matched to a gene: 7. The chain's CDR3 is CASSLRTGGGTDTQYF. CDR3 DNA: TGTGCCAGCAGCCTCCGGACAGGGGGCGGGACAGATACGCAGTATTTT.

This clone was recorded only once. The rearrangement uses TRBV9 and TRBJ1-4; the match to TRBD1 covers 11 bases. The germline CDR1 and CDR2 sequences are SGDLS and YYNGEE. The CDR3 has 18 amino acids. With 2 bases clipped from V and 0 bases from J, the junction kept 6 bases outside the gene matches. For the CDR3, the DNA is TGTGCCAGCAGCGTGGACAGGGGGCGCGTAGCAACTAATGAAAAACTGTTTTTT. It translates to CASSVDRGRVATNEKLFF.

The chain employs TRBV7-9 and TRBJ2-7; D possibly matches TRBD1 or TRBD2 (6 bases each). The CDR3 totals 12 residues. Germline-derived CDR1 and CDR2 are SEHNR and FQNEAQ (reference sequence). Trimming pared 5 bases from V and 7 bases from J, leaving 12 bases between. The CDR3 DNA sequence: TGTGCCAGCAGCCCTAAAGGGGGGGAGCAGTACTTC. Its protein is CASSPKGGEQYF.

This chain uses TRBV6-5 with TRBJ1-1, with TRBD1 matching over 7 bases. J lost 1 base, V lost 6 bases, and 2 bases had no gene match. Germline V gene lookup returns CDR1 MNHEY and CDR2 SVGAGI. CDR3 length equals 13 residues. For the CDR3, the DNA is TGTGCCAGCAGGGGGACAGAGAACACTGAAGCTTTCTTT. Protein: CASRGTENTEAFF.

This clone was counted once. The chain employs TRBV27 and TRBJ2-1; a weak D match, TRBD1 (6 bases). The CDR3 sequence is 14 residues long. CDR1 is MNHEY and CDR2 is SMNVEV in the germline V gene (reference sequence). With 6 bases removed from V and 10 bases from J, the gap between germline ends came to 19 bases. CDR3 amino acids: CASRPPPWGPEQFF. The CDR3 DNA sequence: TGTGCCAGCAGACCCCCCCCTTGGGGGCCAGAGCAGTTCTTC.

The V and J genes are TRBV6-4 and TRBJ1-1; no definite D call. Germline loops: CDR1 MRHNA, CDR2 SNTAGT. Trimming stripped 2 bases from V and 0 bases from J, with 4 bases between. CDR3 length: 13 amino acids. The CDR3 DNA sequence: TGTGCCAGCAGTGACGAGGTGAACACTGAAGCTTTCTTT. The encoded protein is CASSDEVNTEAFF.

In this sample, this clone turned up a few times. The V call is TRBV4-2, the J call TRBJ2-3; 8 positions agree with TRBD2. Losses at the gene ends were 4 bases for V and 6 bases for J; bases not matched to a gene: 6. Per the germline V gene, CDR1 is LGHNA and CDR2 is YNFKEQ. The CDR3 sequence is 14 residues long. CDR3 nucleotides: TGTGCCAGCAGCCCGGGGGGGGCCCCGGATACGCAGTATTTT. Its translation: CASSPGGAPDTQYF.

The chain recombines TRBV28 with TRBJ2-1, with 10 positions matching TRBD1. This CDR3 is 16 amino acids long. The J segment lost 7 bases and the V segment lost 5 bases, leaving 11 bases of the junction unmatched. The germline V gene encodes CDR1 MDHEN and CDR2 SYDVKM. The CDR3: CASSPGGTGVKNEQFF. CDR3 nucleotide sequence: TGTGCCAGCAGTCCAGGGGGGACAGGGGTTAAGAATGAGCAGTTCTTC. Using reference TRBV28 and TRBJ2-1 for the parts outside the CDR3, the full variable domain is DVKVTQSSRYLVKRTGEKVFLECVQDMDHENMFWYRQDPGLGLRLIYFSYDVKMKEKGDIPEGYSVSREKKERFSLILESASTNQTSMYLCASSPGGTGVKNEQFFGPGTRLTVL.

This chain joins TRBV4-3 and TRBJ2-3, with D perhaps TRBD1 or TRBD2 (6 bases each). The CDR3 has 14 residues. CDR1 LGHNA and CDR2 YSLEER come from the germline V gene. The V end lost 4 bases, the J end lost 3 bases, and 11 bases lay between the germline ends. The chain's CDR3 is CASSRGLATDTQYF. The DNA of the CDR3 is TGCGCCAGCAGCCGGGGGCTAGCGACAGATACGCAGTATTTT.

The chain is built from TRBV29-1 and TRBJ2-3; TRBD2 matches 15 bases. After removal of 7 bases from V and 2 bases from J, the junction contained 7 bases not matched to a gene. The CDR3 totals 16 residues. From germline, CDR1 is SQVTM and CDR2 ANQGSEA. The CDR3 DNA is TGCAGCGCCGGGACTAGCGGGAGGCCCGACACAGATACGCAGTATTTT. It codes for CSAGTSGRPDTDTQYF.

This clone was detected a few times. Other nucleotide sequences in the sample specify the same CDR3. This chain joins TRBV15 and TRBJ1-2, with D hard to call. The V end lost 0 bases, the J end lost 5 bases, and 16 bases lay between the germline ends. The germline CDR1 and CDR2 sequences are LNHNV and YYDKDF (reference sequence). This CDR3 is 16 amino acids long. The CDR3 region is CATSRDRNGDLYGYTF. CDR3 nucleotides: TGTGCCACCAGCAGAGATCGGAACGGAGACCTATATGGCTACACCTTC.

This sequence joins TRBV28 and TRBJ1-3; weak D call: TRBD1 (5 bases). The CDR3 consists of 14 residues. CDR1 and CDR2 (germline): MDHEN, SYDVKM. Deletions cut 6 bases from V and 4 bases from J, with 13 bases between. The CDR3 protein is CASRPGRSGNTIYF. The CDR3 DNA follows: TGTGCCAGCAGACCGGGACGATCAGGAAACACCATATATTTT. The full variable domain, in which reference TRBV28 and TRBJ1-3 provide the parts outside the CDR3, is DVKVTQSSRYLVKRTGEKVFLECVQDMDHENMFWYRQDPGLGLRLIYFSYDVKMKEKGDIPEGYSVSREKKERFSLILESASTNQTSMYLCASRPGRSGNTIYFGEGSWLTVV.

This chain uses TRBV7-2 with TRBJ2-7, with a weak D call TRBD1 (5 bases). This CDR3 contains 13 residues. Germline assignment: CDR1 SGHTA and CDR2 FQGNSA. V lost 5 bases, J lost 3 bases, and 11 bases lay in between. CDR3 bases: TGTGCCAGCAGCCCGACAGTTCGCTACGAGCAGTACTTC. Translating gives CASSPTVRYEQYF.

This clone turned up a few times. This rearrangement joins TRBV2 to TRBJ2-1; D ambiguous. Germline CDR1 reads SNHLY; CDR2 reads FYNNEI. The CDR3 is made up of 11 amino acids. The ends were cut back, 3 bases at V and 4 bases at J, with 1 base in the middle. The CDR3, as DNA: TGTGCCAGCAGTGATTACAATGAGCAGTTCTTC. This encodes CASSDYNEQFF.

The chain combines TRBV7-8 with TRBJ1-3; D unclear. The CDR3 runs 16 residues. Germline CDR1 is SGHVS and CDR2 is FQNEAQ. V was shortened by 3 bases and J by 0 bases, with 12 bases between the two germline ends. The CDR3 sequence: CASSFAGRISGNTIYF. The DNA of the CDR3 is TGTGCCAGCAGCTTTGCAGGCCGGATCTCTGGAAACACCATATATTTT.

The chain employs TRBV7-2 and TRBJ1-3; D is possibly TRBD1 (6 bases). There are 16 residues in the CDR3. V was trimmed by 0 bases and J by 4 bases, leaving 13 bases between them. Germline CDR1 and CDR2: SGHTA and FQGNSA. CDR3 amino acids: CASSLAFPGGGNTIYF. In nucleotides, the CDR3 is TGTGCCAGCAGCTTAGCTTTTCCCGGGGGCGGAAACACCATATATTTT.

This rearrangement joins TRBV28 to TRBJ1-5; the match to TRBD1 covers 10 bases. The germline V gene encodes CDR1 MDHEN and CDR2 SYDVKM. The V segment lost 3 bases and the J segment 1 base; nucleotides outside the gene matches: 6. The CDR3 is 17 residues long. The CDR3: CASSLAGQGGSNQPQHF. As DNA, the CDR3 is TGTGCCAGCAGTTTGGCCGGACAGGGGGGGAGCAATCAGCCCCAGCATTTT.

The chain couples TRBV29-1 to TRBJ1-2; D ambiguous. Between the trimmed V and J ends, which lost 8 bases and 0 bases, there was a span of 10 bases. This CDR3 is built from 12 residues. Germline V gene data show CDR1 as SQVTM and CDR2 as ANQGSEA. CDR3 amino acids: CSLLDANYGYTF. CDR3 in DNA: TGCAGCCTCCTGGACGCTAACTATGGCTACACCTTC.

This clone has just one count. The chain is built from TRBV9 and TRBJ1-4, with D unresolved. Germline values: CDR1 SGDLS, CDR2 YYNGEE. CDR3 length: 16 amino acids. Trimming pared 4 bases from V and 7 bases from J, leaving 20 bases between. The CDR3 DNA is TGTGCCAGCAGCCTCGATGGTAAGACCTCGGGTGAAAAACTGTTTTTT. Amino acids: CASSLDGKTSGEKLFF.

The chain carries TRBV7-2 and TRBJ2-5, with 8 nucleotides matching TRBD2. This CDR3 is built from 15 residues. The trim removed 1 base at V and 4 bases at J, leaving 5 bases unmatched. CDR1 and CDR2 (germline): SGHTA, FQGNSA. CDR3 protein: CASSLVSGGLETQYF. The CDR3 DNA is TGTGCCAGCAGCTTAGTTTCGGGGGGGCTAGAGACCCAGTACTTC.

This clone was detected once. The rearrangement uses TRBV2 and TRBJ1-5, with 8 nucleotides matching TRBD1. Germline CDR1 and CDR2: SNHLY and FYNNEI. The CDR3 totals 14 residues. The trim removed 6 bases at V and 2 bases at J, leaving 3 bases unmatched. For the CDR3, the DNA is TGTGCCAGCAGGGGGGGACAGGGCAATCAGCCCCAGCATTTT. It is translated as CASRGGQGNQPQHF.

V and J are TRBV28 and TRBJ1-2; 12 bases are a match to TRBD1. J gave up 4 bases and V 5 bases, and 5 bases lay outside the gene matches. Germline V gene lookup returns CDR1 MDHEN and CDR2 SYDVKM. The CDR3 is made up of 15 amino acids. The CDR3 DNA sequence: TGTGCCAGCAGTGGGACAGGGGGCAGCCGCTATGGCTACACCTTC. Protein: CASSGTGGSRYGYTF.

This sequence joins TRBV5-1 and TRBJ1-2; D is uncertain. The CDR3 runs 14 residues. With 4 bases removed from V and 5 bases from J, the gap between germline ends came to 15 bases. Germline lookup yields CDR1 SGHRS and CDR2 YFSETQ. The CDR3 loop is CASSQQTDFYGYTF. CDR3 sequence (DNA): TGCGCCAGCAGCCAACAGACGGATTTTTATGGCTACACCTTC.

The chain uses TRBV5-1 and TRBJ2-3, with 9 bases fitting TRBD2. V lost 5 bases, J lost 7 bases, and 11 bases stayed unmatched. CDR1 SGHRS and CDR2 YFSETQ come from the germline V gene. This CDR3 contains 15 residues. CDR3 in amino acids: CASSPAGGTGYTQYF. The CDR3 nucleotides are TGCGCCAGCAGTCCGGCGGGGGGGACCGGGTATACGCAGTATTTT.

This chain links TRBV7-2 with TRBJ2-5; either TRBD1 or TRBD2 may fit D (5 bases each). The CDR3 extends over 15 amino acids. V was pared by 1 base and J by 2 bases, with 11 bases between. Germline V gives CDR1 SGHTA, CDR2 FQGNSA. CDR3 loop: CASSLVGTQQETQYF. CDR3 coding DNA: TGTGCCAGCAGCTTAGTGGGGACCCAACAAGAGACCCAGTACTTC.

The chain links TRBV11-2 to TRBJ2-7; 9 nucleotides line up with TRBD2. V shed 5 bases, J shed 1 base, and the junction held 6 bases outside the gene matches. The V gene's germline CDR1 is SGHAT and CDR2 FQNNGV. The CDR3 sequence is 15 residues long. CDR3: CASSPNSGSSYEQYF. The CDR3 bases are TGTGCCAGCAGCCCTAATAGCGGGAGTTCCTACGAGCAGTACTTC.

The CDR3 spells CASSLRPVTGNQPQHF. For the CDR3, the DNA is TGTGCCAGCAGCTTACGGCCGGTGACAGGAAATCAGCCCCAGCATTTT. This chain uses TRBV7-8 with TRBJ1-5; TRBD1 is a possible D gene (6 bases). Trimming shortened V by 2 bases and J by 4 bases, and 15 bases separated the two germline ends. CDR3 size: 16 residues. Germline V CDR1 and CDR2: SGHVS, FQNEAQ. Full variable domain (missing parts from reference TRBV7-8 and TRBJ1-5): GAGVSQSPRYKVAKRGQDVALRCDPISGHVSLFWYQQALGQGPEFLTYFQNEAQLDKSGLPSDRFFAERPEGSVSTLKIQRTQQEDSAVYLCASSLRPVTGNQPQHFGDGTRLSIL.

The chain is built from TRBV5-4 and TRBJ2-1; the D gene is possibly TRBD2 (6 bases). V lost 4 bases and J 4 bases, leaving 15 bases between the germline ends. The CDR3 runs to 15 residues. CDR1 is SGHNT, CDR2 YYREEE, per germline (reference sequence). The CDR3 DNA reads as TGTGCCAGCAGCGCAGGAGGGCCTGCGTACAATGAGCAGTTCTTC. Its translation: CASSAGGPAYNEQFF.